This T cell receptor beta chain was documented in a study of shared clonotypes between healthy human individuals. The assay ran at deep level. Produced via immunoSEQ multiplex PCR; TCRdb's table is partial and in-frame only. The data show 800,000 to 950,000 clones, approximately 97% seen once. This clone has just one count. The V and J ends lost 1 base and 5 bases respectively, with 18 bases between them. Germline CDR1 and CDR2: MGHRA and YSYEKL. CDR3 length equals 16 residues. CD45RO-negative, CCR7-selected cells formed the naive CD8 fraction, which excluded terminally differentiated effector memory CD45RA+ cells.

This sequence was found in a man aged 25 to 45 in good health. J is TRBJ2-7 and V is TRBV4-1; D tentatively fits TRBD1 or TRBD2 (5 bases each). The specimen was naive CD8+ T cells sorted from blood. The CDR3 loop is CASSQVYPGRNHEQYF. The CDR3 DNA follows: TGCGCCAGCAGCCAAGTTTACCCGGGGCGGAATCACGAGCAGTACTTC.